What follows is one T cell receptor (beta chain) and its context. Profiling relied on immunoSEQ multiplex PCR, and the TCRdb table lists in-frame clones only, not all of them. Here the sample spans about 250,000 clones, about 90% being singletons. This sample was taken from a study of blood T cell repertoires in COVID-19. This TCR was sampled from a man aged 18 to 30 with active or convalescent COVID-19. Sample: peripheral blood.

This chain's CDR3 is CASSYSTVYEQYF. In DNA form, the CDR3 reads TGTGCCAGCAGTTACTCGACAGTCTACGAGCAGTACTTC. The chain combines TRBV6-6 with TRBJ2-7; D might be TRBD1 (5 bases). V lost 0 bases, J lost 3 bases, and 6 bases lay in between. This CDR3 has 13 amino acids. Germline V gene lookup returns CDR1 MNHNY and CDR2 SVGAGI (reference sequence).